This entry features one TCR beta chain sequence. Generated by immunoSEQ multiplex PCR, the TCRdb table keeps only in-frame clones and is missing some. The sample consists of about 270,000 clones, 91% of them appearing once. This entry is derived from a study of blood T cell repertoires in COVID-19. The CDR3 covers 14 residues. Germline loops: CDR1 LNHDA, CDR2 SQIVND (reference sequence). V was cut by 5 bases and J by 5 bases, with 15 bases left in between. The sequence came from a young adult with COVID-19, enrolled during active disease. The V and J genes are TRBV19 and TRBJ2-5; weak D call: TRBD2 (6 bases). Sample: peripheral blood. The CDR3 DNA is TGTGCCAGTAGTTCTGGGAGGCGCCCGGAGACCCAGTACTTC. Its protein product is CASSSGRRPETQYF.